The 30 T cell receptor beta chains in this list originate from one sample, sequenced in a study of cytomegalovirus exposure and HLA in healthy donors. The PCR employed 60 Vbeta primers together with 13 Jbeta primers. The repertoire was sequenced with immunoSEQ multiplex PCR; TCRdb's copy has only in-frame clones and lacks some. The table includes about 67,000 clones, 65% to 70% detected once. The specimen was PBMCs. Receptors originate from a woman in her twenties or thirties in good health and CMV-seronegative.

The chain carries TRBV6-5 and TRBJ2-7; 8 bases fit TRBD2. Germline values: CDR1 MNHEY, CDR2 SVGAGI. Trimming at V came to 6 bases and at J to 4 bases, leaving 8 bases not matched to a gene. The CDR3 covers 14 residues. The CDR3 DNA follows: TGTGCCAGCAGCCCCGGGGGGGGTTCTTACGAGCAGTACTTC. This codes for CASSPGGGSYEQYF.

The chain links TRBV7-3 to TRBJ2-5; 9 nucleotides line up with TRBD2. This CDR3 comprises 17 residues. V lost 5 bases and J lost 4; bases outside the gene matches: 14. Germline V CDR1 and CDR2: SGHTA, FQGTGA. CDR3 sequence: CASSPRGAGGPGETQYF. CDR3 in DNA: TGTGCCAGCAGCCCAAGGGGCGCGGGGGGGCCGGGAGAGACCCAGTACTTC.

This clone was picked up one time. The chain employs TRBV4-1 and TRBJ1-2; tentatively, D is TRBD1 (5 bases). Germline values: CDR1 MGHRA, CDR2 YSYEKL. This CDR3 has 13 amino acids. The V end was cut by 1 base, the J end by 4 bases, with 7 bases between. CDR3: CASSQGQIYGYTF. CDR3 coding DNA: TGCGCCAGCAGCCAAGGACAGATCTATGGCTACACCTTC.

The genes are TRBV19 and TRBJ2-3; a possible D gene is TRBD1 (5 bases). The CDR3 contains 14 residues. Germline V gene lookup returns CDR1 LNHDA and CDR2 SQIVND (reference sequence). The germline V and J ends were trimmed by 1 base and 7 bases, with 12 bases remaining between them. The DNA of the CDR3 is TGTGCCAGTAGTATAGGCAGACAGTTCAATACGCAGTATTTT. Translating it yields CASSIGRQFNTQYF.

The V call is TRBV13, the J call TRBJ2-7, with TRBD1 identical over 7 bases. There are 14 residues in the CDR3. The V and J ends lost 0 bases and 3 bases, in that order; junction bases with no gene match: 2. The germline CDR1 and CDR2 sequences are PRHDT and FYEKMQ (reference sequence). CDR3 sequence: CASSLGAGGYEQYF. CDR3 coding DNA: TGTGCCAGCAGCTTAGGGGCAGGGGGCTACGAGCAGTACTTC.

The chain's CDR3 is CASSGGTGSGNTIYF. The DNA of the CDR3 is TGCGCCAGCAGTGGAGGGACCGGGTCTGGAAACACCATATATTTT. This chain joins TRBV5-1 and TRBJ1-3; tentative D call: TRBD1 (5 bases). Looked up from germline, CDR1 is SGHRS and CDR2 is YFSETQ. The CDR3 covers 15 residues. Trimming stripped 5 bases from V and 1 base from J, with 13 bases between.

This clone was recorded a few times. The V call is TRBV6-1, the J call TRBJ1-3, with D possibly TRBD1 on 5 matching bases. This CDR3 has 15 amino acids. CDR1 and CDR2 from the germline V gene are MNHNS and SASEGT. Trimming shortened V by 2 bases and J by 4 bases, and 12 bases separated the two germline ends. The CDR3 DNA is TGTGCCAGCAGTGAAAATCCAGGGCTCGGAAACACCATATATTTT. Amino acids: CASSENPGLGNTIYF.

The J gene is TRBJ2-7, the V gene TRBV18; D is perhaps TRBD2 (5 bases). The V gene lost 3 bases and the J gene lost 0 bases, with 12 bases spanning the gap. Germline loops: CDR1 KGHSH, CDR2 LQKENI. The CDR3 totals 15 residues. The CDR3 DNA follows: TGTGCCAGCTCACCCTCCGGGGATTACTCCTACGAGCAGTACTTC. This encodes CASSPSGDYSYEQYF.

V usage is TRBV2 and J usage is TRBJ2-3; unclear D gene. Trimming pared 9 bases from V and 3 bases from J, leaving 16 bases between. The V gene's germline CDR1 is SNHLY and CDR2 FYNNEI. This CDR3 comprises 14 residues. CDR3 DNA sequence: TGTGCCAGTTCGGTCAGGTACACAACAGATACGCAGTATTTT. It yields the protein CASSVRYTTDTQYF.

This CDR3 is CASSYLRDRGLEQYF. The CDR3 DNA follows: TGTGCCAGCAGCTACCTCCGGGACAGGGGTCTCGAGCAGTACTTC. The chain links TRBV7-9 to TRBJ2-7, with 10 bases fitting TRBD1. Looked up from germline, CDR1 is SEHNR and CDR2 is FQNEAQ (reference sequence). This CDR3 has 15 residues. J lost 6 bases, V lost 4 bases, and 9 bases had no gene match.

The rearrangement uses TRBV5-8 and TRBJ1-5; D gene ambiguous. Germline values: CDR1 SGHTS, CDR2 YDEGEE. V gave up 4 bases and J gave up 4 bases, with 15 bases separating them. The CDR3 totals 15 residues. The CDR3 spells CASSRSQSLNQPQHF. Written as DNA, the CDR3 is TGTGCCAGCAGCCGGTCACAGTCACTGAATCAGCCCCAGCATTTT.

The chain uses TRBV16 and TRBJ2-7; 9 bases agree with TRBD2. Germline values: CDR1 KGHSY, CDR2 FQNENV. The junction had 0 bases not matched to a gene; V was cut back by 0 bases and J by 0 bases. This CDR3 is built from 15 residues. The CDR3 loop reads CASSQSSGGSYEQYF. The DNA for the CDR3 is TGTGCCAGCAGCCAATCTAGCGGGGGCTCCTACGAGCAGTACTTC.

This chain connects TRBV5-6 to TRBJ2-6; 8 bases are shared with TRBD1. Per germline, CDR1 SGHDT and CDR2 YYEEEE. The CDR3 length is 19 residues. Germline trimming cut 5 bases from V and 1 base from J; bases unmatched to any gene: 14. The CDR3 reads CASRGVLHRGLSGANVLTF. DNA for the CDR3: TGTGCCAGCAGGGGGGTACTCCACAGGGGGTTATCTGGGGCCAACGTCCTGACTTTC.

This rearrangement joins TRBV6-5 to TRBJ1-1; possibly TRBD1 for D (5 bases). The V end lost 6 bases, the J end lost 1 base, and 12 bases lay between the germline ends. The CDR3 contains 14 residues. From germline, CDR1 is MNHEY and CDR2 SVGAGI. CDR3 region: CASRYRQPNTEAFF. The CDR3 nucleotides are TGTGCCAGCAGGTATCGACAGCCGAACACTGAAGCTTTCTTT.

J is TRBJ1-1 and V is TRBV18; weak D call: TRBD1 (5 bases). This CDR3 has 12 residues. The ends were cut back, 5 bases at V and 4 bases at J, with 8 bases in the middle. The germline CDR1 and CDR2 sequences are KGHSH and LQKENI. The CDR3, as DNA: TGTGCCAGCTCATGGGGCTCCACTGAAGCTTTCTTT. Translated: CASSWGSTEAFF.

The sample holds one count of this clone. V is TRBV2 and J is TRBJ1-5; no definite D call. CDR1 and CDR2 (germline): SNHLY, FYNNEI. V lost 7 bases and J 4 bases, leaving 11 bases between the germline ends. CDR3 size: 13 residues. As DNA, the CDR3 is TGTGCCAGCAAGTTGAACACAAATCAGCCCCAGCATTTT. Protein sequence: CASKLNTNQPQHF.

This clone was observed a few times. The V gene is TRBV4-1, the J gene TRBJ1-3; D is perhaps TRBD1 (5 bases). Germline V gene data show CDR1 as MGHRA and CDR2 as YSYEKL. V was clipped by 3 bases and J by 1 base, with 10 bases between them. The CDR3 sequence is 15 residues long. The CDR3 bases are TGCGCCAGCAGCCAGGGGCAGAATTCTGGAAACACCATATATTTT. Protein sequence: CASSQGQNSGNTIYF.

J is TRBJ2-7 and V is TRBV6-5, with a tentative D call TRBD2 (6 bases). In germline, CDR1 is MNHEY, CDR2 SVGAGI. V was clipped by 4 bases and J by 7 bases, with 14 bases between them. The CDR3 length is 13 residues. CDR3 loop: CASSSGGGLEQYF. CDR3 nucleotide sequence: TGTGCCAGCAGTTCAGGAGGAGGGCTGGAGCAGTACTTC.

The gene calls are TRBV18 and TRBJ2-1, with 14 bases matching TRBD2. V shed 3 bases and J 4 bases; nucleotides not matched to a gene: 8. This CDR3 spans 18 amino acids. CDR1 and CDR2 (germline): KGHSH, LQKENI. CDR3 in amino acids: CASSPLPTSGGVYNEQFF. The CDR3 nucleotides are TGTGCCAGCTCACCGTTACCGACTAGCGGGGGGGTTTACAATGAGCAGTTCTTC.

This clone is classed as large (0.1 to 1%). This chain uses TRBV10-2 with TRBJ2-1, with no clear D. Trimming stripped 6 bases from V and 1 base from J, with 4 bases between. The germline V gene has CDR1 WSHSY and CDR2 SAAADI. This CDR3 contains 12 residues. This chain's CDR3 is CASRASYNEQFF. The CDR3 coding sequence is TGCGCCAGCAGGGCTTCCTACAATGAGCAGTTCTTC.

The rearrangement uses TRBV27 and TRBJ2-6; maybe TRBD2 (5 bases). Germline CDR1 MNHEY, CDR2 SMNVEV (reference sequence). This CDR3 has 16 residues. The V gene lost 2 bases and the J gene lost 0 bases, with 8 bases spanning the gap. The CDR3 reads CASSLRRSSGANVLTF. For the CDR3, the DNA is TGTGCCAGCAGTTTAAGGAGGTCCTCTGGGGCCAACGTCCTGACTTTC.

The chain couples TRBV7-9 to TRBJ2-1; maybe TRBD2 (6 bases). Looked up from germline, CDR1 is SEHNR and CDR2 is FQNEAQ (reference sequence). The CDR3 consists of 13 residues. Trimming took 3 bases from V and 8 from J, leaving 11 bases between them. CDR3 residues: CASSLSGGDEQFF. CDR3 DNA: TGTGCCAGCAGCTTGAGTGGCGGGGATGAGCAGTTCTTC.

This clone was counted a few times. The CDR3 sequence is CASSQVPGQGRRNTEAFF. The CDR3 region has the DNA TGCGCCAGCAGCCAGGTCCCGGGACAGGGGCGACGGAACACTGAAGCTTTCTTT. The rearrangement joins TRBV4-1 to TRBJ1-1, with 10 bases matching TRBD1. Germline V gives CDR1 MGHRA, CDR2 YSYEKL. The CDR3 loop spans 18 amino acids. V dropped 3 bases and J dropped 1; count of bases not matched to a gene: 11.

Comments on this clone: Distinct nucleotide sequences in the sample also encode this CDR3. The chain employs TRBV2 and TRBJ2-5; the match to TRBD2 covers 15 bases. CDR3 size: 16 residues. The germline CDR1 and CDR2 sequences are SNHLY and FYNNEI. Trimming cost V 5 bases and J 4 bases; bases outside gene matches: 5. The CDR3 loop reads CASSWGLAGGRETQYF. Written as DNA, the CDR3 is TGTGCCAGCAGTTGGGGACTAGCGGGGGGAAGAGAGACCCAGTACTTC. The full variable domain, its missing parts supplied by reference TRBV2 and TRBJ2-5, is EPEVTQTPSHQVTQMGQEVILRCVPISNHLYFYWYRQILGQKVEFLVSFYNNEISEKSEIFDDQFSVERPDGSNFTLKIRSTKLEDSAMYFCASSWGLAGGRETQYFGPGTRLLVL.

The chain employs TRBV18 and TRBJ1-1; TRBD1 agrees at 9 bases. This CDR3 spans 14 amino acids. Germline V gene sequence: CDR1 KGHSH, CDR2 LQKENI. V shed 5 bases and J 3 bases; nucleotides not matched to a gene: 4. Here the CDR3 reads CASSSRTGDTEAFF. The CDR3 nucleotides read TGTGCCAGCTCATCGCGGACAGGGGACACTGAAGCTTTCTTT. The variable domain in full, completed from reference TRBV18 and TRBJ1-1, reads NAGVMQNPRHLVRRRGQEARLRCSPMKGHSHVYWYRQLPEEGLKFMVYLQKENIIDESGMPKERFSAEFPKEGPSILRIQQVVRGDSAAYFCASSSRTGDTEAFFGQGTRLTVV.

The rearrangement links TRBV11-2 to TRBJ2-2; 7 bases fit TRBD1. Germline values: CDR1 SGHAT, CDR2 FQNNGV. This CDR3 spans 15 amino acids. The trim removed 1 base at V and 3 bases at J, leaving 2 bases unmatched. The CDR3 sequence: CASSLGGTDTGELFF. In nucleotides, the CDR3 is TGTGCCAGCAGCTTAGGGGGGACAGACACCGGGGAGCTGTTTTTT.

This chain links TRBV4-3 with TRBJ2-6, with D unclear. Per the germline V gene, CDR1 is LGHNA and CDR2 is YSLEER. V was clipped by 1 base and J by 0 bases, with 10 bases between them. This CDR3 has 17 residues. The CDR3 region has the DNA TGCGCCAGCAGCCAAGCGGGTAGTGCCTCTGGGGCCAACGTCCTGACTTTC. It yields the protein CASSQAGSASGANVLTF.

J is TRBJ1-6 and V is TRBV10-3; 10 nucleotides align to TRBD1. The CDR3 contains 15 residues. Germline V lookup: CDR1 ENHRY, CDR2 SYGVKD. Trimming at V came to 6 bases and at J to 11 bases, leaving 10 bases not matched to a gene. CDR3: CAIRMGQGTKAPLHF. The CDR3, as DNA: TGTGCCATCAGGATGGGACAGGGGACCAAGGCACCCCTCCACTTT.

DNA for the CDR3: TGTGCCAGCAGCCCCGGGACTCCTACCACAGATACGCAGTATTTT. Encoded protein: CASSPGTPTTDTQYF. The chain joins TRBV5-4 to TRBJ2-3, with D perhaps matching TRBD2 (6 bases). Germline CDR1 and CDR2: SGHNT and YYREEE (reference sequence). V shed 4 bases and J shed 2 bases, with 14 bases lying between them. The CDR3 totals 15 residues. Based on the CDR3 plus reference TRBV5-4 and TRBJ2-3, the full variable domain is ETGVTQSPTHLIKTRGQQVTLRCSSQSGHNTVSWYQQALGQGPQFIFQYYREEENGRGNFPPRFSGLQFPNYSSELNVNALELDDSALYLCASSPGTPTTDTQYFGPGTRLTVL.

The chain carries TRBV28 and TRBJ1-2; D perhaps matches TRBD1 (5 bases). V was cut by 5 bases and J by 5 bases, with 6 bases left in between. This CDR3 comprises 11 residues. Germline V gene sequence: CDR1 MDHEN, CDR2 SYDVKM. As DNA, the CDR3 is TGTGCCAGCAGTCGACAGTATGGCTACACCTTC. It specifies CASSRQYGYTF.